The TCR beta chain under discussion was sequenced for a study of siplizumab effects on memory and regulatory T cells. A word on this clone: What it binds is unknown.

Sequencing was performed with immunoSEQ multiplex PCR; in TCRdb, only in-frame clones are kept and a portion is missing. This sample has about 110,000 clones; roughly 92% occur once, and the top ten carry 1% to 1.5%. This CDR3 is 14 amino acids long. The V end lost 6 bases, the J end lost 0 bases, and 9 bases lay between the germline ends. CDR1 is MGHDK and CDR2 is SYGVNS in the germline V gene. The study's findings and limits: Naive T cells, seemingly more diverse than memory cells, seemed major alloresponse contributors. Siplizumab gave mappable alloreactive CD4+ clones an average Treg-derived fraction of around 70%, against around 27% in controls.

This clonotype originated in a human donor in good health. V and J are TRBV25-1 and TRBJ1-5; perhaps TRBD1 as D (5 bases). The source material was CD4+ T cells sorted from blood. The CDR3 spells CASSDSYSNQPQHF. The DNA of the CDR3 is TGTGCCAGCAGCGACAGCTATAGCAATCAGCCCCAGCATTTT.